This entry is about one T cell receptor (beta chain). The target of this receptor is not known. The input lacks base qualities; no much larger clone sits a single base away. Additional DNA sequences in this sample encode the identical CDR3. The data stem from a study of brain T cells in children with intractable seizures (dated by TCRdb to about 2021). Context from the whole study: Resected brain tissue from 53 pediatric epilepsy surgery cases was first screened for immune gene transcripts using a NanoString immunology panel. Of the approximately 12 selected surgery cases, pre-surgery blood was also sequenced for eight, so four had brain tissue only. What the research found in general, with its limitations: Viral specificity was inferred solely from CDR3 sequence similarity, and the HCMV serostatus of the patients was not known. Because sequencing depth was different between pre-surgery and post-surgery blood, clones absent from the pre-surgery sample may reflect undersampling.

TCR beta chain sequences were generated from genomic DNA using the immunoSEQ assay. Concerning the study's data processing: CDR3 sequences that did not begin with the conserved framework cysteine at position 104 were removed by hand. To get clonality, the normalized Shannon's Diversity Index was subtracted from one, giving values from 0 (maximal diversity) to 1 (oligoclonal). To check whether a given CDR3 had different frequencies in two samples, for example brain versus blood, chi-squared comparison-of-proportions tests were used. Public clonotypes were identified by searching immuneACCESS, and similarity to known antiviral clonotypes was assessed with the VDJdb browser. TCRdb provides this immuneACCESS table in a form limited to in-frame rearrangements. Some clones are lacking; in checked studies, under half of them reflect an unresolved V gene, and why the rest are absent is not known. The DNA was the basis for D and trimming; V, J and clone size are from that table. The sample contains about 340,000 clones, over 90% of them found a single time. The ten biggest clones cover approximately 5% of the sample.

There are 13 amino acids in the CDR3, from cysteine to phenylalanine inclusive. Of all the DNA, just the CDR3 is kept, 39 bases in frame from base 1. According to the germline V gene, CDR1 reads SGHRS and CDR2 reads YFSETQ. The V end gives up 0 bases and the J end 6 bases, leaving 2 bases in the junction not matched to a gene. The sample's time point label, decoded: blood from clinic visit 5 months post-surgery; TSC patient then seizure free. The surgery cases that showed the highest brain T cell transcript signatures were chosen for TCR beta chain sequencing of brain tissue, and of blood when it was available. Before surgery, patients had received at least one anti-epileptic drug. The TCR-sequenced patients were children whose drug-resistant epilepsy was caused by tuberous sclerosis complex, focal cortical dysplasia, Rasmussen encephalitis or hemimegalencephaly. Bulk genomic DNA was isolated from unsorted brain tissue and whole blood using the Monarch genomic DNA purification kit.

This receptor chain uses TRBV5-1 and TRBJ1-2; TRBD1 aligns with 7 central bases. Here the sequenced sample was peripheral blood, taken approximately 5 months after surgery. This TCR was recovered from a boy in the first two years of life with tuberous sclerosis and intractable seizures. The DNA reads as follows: TGCGCCAGCAGCTTGGGACAGGGTGATGGCTACACCTTC. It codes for CASSLGQGDGYTF.